Below, 30 T cell receptor beta chains from the same sample are listed, as sequenced in a study of spatial heterogeneity in lung cancer. One entry per CDR3 protein, called by TCRdb with MiXCR from the 5' RACE reads. The sample lists around 110,000 distinct CDR3 sequences; roughly an eighth were seen once. Time point defined: blood at routine non-recurrence follow-up after resection. Extraction of whole RNA from tumor, nontumor lung or frozen PBMC preceded unsorted sequencing. The specimen was PBMCs, collected at follow-up. These receptor sequences come from a male donor with early-stage non-small cell lung cancer.

This clonotype was counted many times. This chain joins TRBV12-3 or TRBV12-4 and TRBJ2-3; no clear D. V was trimmed by 4 bases and J by 4 bases, leaving 12 bases between them. CDR3 length: 14 amino acids. The CDR3 loop is CASSSDLPSDTQYF. The CDR3 DNA is TGTGCCAGCAGTTCGGACCTTCCATCAGATACGCAGTATTTT.

The chain combines TRBV12-3 or TRBV12-4 with TRBJ1-6; TRBD1 is a possible D gene (6 bases). The CDR3 is 14 amino acids. The V end lost 5 bases, the J end lost 5 bases, and 10 bases lay between the germline ends. In DNA, the CDR3 is TGTGCCAGCAGTGGGACAAACAATAATTCACCCCTCCACTTT. Protein product: CASSGTNNNSPLHF.

The sample holds a few counts of this clonotype. The rearrangement joins TRBV27 to TRBJ2-7; 10 bases line up with TRBD1. In germline, CDR1 is MNHEY, CDR2 SMNVEV (reference sequence). Losses at the gene ends were 1 base for V and 2 bases for J; bases not matched to a gene: 2. The CDR3 is 15 amino acids. The CDR3 DNA follows: TGTGCCAGCAGTTTATTAGGGACAGGGGCCTACGAGCAGTACTTC. It is translated as CASSLLGTGAYEQYF.

Regarding this clonotype: Sequence at one end of the junction differs from germline and may be a read error. The rearrangement uses TRBV28 and TRBJ2-2; D perhaps matches TRBD2 (6 bases). Per germline, CDR1 MDHEN and CDR2 SYDVKM. The CDR3 has 15 residues. CDR3 nucleotide sequence: TGTGCCAGCAGTCCTCCGGTACCTTCAAACGGGGGGCTGTTTTTT. This sequence encodes CASSPPVPSNGGLFF.

V gene TRBV15 combines with J gene TRBJ2-1, with a tentative D call TRBD2 (5 bases). With 2 bases removed from V and 4 bases from J, the gap between germline ends came to 15 bases. The CDR3 totals 16 residues. Germline V lookup: CDR1 LNHNV, CDR2 YYDKDF (reference sequence). CDR3 amino acids: CATSRPRAGPYNEQFF. In DNA, the CDR3 is TGTGCCACCAGCAGACCTCGCGCGGGCCCTTACAATGAGCAGTTCTTC.

This clonotype was counted a few times. The CDR3 region is CASSLGGINSPLHF. As DNA, the CDR3 is TGCGCCAGCAGCTTGGGAGGGATCAATTCACCCCTCCACTTT. This chain uses TRBV5-1 with TRBJ1-6; D ambiguous. V was shortened by 0 bases and J by 7 bases, with 8 bases between the two germline ends. Germline V gene data show CDR1 as SGHRS and CDR2 as YFSETQ. The CDR3 has 14 residues.

This clonotype has more than one count but fewer than ten. The rearrangement uses TRBV30 and TRBJ1-5; possible D gene TRBD1, 5 bases. CDR1 and CDR2 (germline): GTSNPN, SVGIG (reference sequence). The V and J ends lost 1 base and 7 bases respectively, with 11 bases between them. CDR3 length: 13 amino acids. The CDR3 DNA sequence: TGTGCCTGGAGTGGCCAGCAGGGACAGCCCCAGCATTTT. This sequence encodes CAWSGQQGQPQHF.

This clonotype was seen repeatedly, ten times or more. The J gene is TRBJ2-1, the V gene TRBV7-2; tentative D call: TRBD1 (5 bases). Germline V gene data show CDR1 as SGHTA and CDR2 as FQGNSA. The CDR3 is 14 amino acids. The ends were cut back, 0 bases at V and 9 bases at J, with 12 bases in the middle. The CDR3 coding sequence is TGTGCCAGCAGCTTAGCGAAGGGTAGGGGTGAGCAGTTCTTC. Protein: CASSLAKGRGEQFF.

This clonotype was found many times. V usage is TRBV5-1 and J usage is TRBJ1-2; no clear D gene. Trimming cost V 4 bases and J 10 bases, with 11 bases left between them. Germline V gene sequence: CDR1 SGHRS, CDR2 YFSETQ. The CDR3 spans 11 residues. This chain's CDR3 is CASSHGGAYTF. CDR3 nucleotides: TGCGCCAGCAGCCACGGAGGCGCCTACACCTTC.

As to this clonotype: Since a much larger clone is just one base distant, this may be a read error. The V gene is TRBV5-1, the J gene TRBJ1-4; D is uncertain. The CDR3 totals 14 residues. CDR1 and CDR2 (germline): SGHRS, YFSETQ. The CDR3 region is CTSSLYPSGEKLFF. The CDR3, as DNA: TGCACCAGCAGCTTGTACCCCTCCGGTGAAAAACTGTTTTTT.

There are many counts of this clonotype. The chain is built from TRBV10-3 and TRBJ1-5; possibly TRBD1 for D (5 bases). CDR3 length equals 15 residues. V was pared by 0 bases and J by 7 bases, with 13 bases between. Germline V gene data show CDR1 as ENHRY and CDR2 as SYGVKD. The CDR3 nucleotides are TGTGCCATCAGTGAGTCGATGGGGACGCCACAGCCCCAGCATTTT. It codes for CAISESMGTPQPQHF.

V usage is TRBV20-1 and J usage is TRBJ1-1; D is uncertain. Germline-derived CDR1 and CDR2 are DFQATT and SNEGSKA (reference sequence). This CDR3 comprises 14 residues. V was cut by 5 bases and J by 0 bases, with 13 bases left in between. The CDR3 DNA follows: TGCAGTGCTCAAACAGCAGAATTGAACACTGAAGCTTTCTTT. It codes for CSAQTAELNTEAFF.

Ten or more counts support this clonotype. The rearrangement links TRBV2 to TRBJ1-6; D is possibly TRBD1 (6 bases). Trimming shortened V by 6 bases and J by 4 bases, and 16 bases separated the two germline ends. The V gene's germline CDR1 is SNHLY and CDR2 FYNNEI. This CDR3 spans 16 amino acids. CDR3 nucleotide sequence: TGTGCCAGCAGGGCGAGACAGGCGGATTATAATTCACCCCTCCACTTT. Protein sequence: CASRARQADYNSPLHF.

This clonotype was counted at least ten times. The chain has TRBV29-1 and TRBJ1-1; 9 positions match TRBD1. Germline values: CDR1 SQVTM, CDR2 ANQGSEA. The CDR3 runs to 15 residues. The V and J ends lost 7 bases and 4 bases, in that order; junction bases with no gene match: 13. The CDR3 DNA reads TGCAGCGCCCACGGCACAGGGGGCGGGAGCACTGAAGCTTTCTTT. Encoded protein: CSAHGTGGGSTEAFF.

This chain connects TRBV7-9 to TRBJ2-5, with 11 bases matching TRBD1. The J segment lost 4 bases and the V segment lost 5 bases, leaving 3 bases of the junction unmatched. The CDR3 extends over 14 amino acids. Germline V gene lookup returns CDR1 SEHNR and CDR2 FQNEAQ (reference sequence). The CDR3 nucleotides are TGTGCCAGCAGCAAAGGGACAGGGGGAGAGACCCAGTACTTC. Protein sequence: CASSKGTGGETQYF.

The table lists this clonotype with many counts. The genes are TRBV10-3 and TRBJ2-7; possibly TRBD2 for D (6 bases). The CDR3 sequence is 12 residues long. Trimming took off 11 bases at V and 3 bases at J, with 14 bases between the two ends. The V gene's germline CDR1 is ENHRY and CDR2 SYGVKD. The CDR3 spells CAVRDSLYEQYF. The CDR3 DNA follows: TGTGCCGTCCGGGACTCACTCTACGAGCAGTACTTC.

This clonotype occurred a few times. The chain has TRBV10-2 and TRBJ1-2; D may be TRBD1 (6 bases). The CDR3 is made up of 15 amino acids. Germline V lookup: CDR1 WSHSY, CDR2 SAAADI. Between the trimmed V and J ends, which lost 3 bases and 4 bases, there was a span of 15 bases. CDR3 region: CASSDRGTSSYGYTF. In DNA, the CDR3 is TGCGCCAGCAGTGATCGGGGGACAAGTTCCTATGGCTACACCTTC.

This clonotype showed up just a few times. This chain joins TRBV12-3 or TRBV12-4 and TRBJ1-5; the D gene is possibly TRBD1 (5 bases). The CDR3 runs 14 residues. Trimming stripped 6 bases from V and 7 bases from J, with 16 bases between. The CDR3 region is CASSWGGGDQPQHF. CDR3 DNA sequence: TGTGCCAGCAGCTGGGGGGGTGGAGACCAGCCCCAGCATTTT.

This clonotype showed up just a few times. The chain combines TRBV5-1 with TRBJ2-7; TRBD1 agrees at 10 bases. The J segment lost 6 bases and the V segment lost 6 bases, leaving 15 bases of the junction unmatched. CDR1 SGHRS and CDR2 YFSETQ come from the germline V gene. This CDR3 spans 16 amino acids. This CDR3 is CASKPRPPGQGGEQYF. CDR3 nucleotide sequence: TGCGCCAGCAAACCTAGGCCCCCCGGACAGGGGGGCGAGCAGTACTTC.

This clonotype was counted a few times. The chain carries TRBV19 and TRBJ2-6; unclear D gene. From germline, CDR1 is LNHDA and CDR2 SQIVND (reference sequence). This CDR3 spans 15 amino acids. Trimming cost V 8 bases and J 4 bases, with 15 bases left between them. The CDR3 DNA follows: TGTGCCAGTGGCGCCGTTTCTACGGGGGCCAACGTCCTGACTTTC. Translating gives CASGAVSTGANVLTF.

This clonotype was seen more than once but under ten times. The chain links TRBV7-2 to TRBJ2-7; maybe TRBD2 (5 bases). There are 14 residues in the CDR3. Per germline, CDR1 SGHTA and CDR2 FQGNSA. Trimming removed 7 bases at V and 2 bases at J, with 15 bases between. In DNA form, the CDR3 reads TGTGCCAGCACCGCGGAGGCTAGGGCCTACGAGCAGTACTTC. The encoded protein is CASTAEARAYEQYF.

At least ten counts were recorded for this clonotype. The chain carries TRBV18 and TRBJ2-4, with a weak D call TRBD1 (5 bases). Trimming took 3 bases from V and 0 from J, leaving 6 bases between them. Germline CDR1 KGHSH, CDR2 LQKENI. This CDR3 is 14 amino acids long. The CDR3 is CASSPGAAKNIQYF. The CDR3 DNA reads TGTGCCAGCTCACCTGGGGCAGCCAAAAACATTCAGTACTTC.

This clonotype was picked up many times. J is TRBJ2-1 and V is TRBV25-1; TRBD1 might be the D (5 bases). The CDR3 totals 17 residues. V was pared by 4 bases and J by 2 bases, with 18 bases between. Germline CDR1 is MGHDK and CDR2 is SYGVNS. The CDR3 reads CASSGSAGTGPYNEQFF. In DNA form, the CDR3 reads TGTGCCAGCAGTGGGTCGGCCGGAACAGGACCCTACAATGAGCAGTTCTTC.

CDR3 sequence (DNA): TGTGCCAGCAGCCCGCCCTCCTACTCTGGGGAGCAGTTCTTC. Its protein is CASSPPSYSGEQFF. V and J are TRBV9 and TRBJ2-1, with D unresolved. Germline V gene sequence: CDR1 SGDLS, CDR2 YYNGEE. This CDR3 region has 14 residues. The germline V and J ends were trimmed by 4 bases and 10 bases, with 18 bases remaining between them.

The V gene is TRBV20-1, the J gene TRBJ1-1; TRBD1 aligns across 7 bases. V dropped 3 bases and J dropped 4; count of bases not matched to a gene: 5. Germline V CDR1 and CDR2: DFQATT, SNEGSKA (reference sequence). The CDR3 spans 13 residues. As DNA, the CDR3 is TGCAGTGCTAGGTATGCAGGGGGCACTGAAGCTTTCTTT. Residues: CSARYAGGTEAFF.

The rearrangement uses TRBV10-2 and TRBJ2-5; 10 bases are a match to TRBD2. Unmatched junction bases numbered 8, after V lost 6 bases and J lost 4 bases. Per germline, CDR1 WSHSY and CDR2 SAAADI. CDR3 length: 15 amino acids. In nucleotides, the CDR3 is TGCGCCAGCAGACTAGCGGGGTTAGTCGGAGAGACCCAGTACTTC. The encoded protein is CASRLAGLVGETQYF.

The rearrangement links TRBV3-1 to TRBJ2-2, with 8 bases fitting TRBD2. The CDR3 runs to 15 residues. CDR1 LGHDT and CDR2 YNNKEL come from the germline V gene (reference sequence). J gave up 5 bases and V 3 bases, and 5 bases lay outside the gene matches. In nucleotides, the CDR3 is TGTGCCAGCAGCCACACGGGGGGGGCGACCGGGGAGCTGTTTTTT. The encoded protein is CASSHTGGATGELFF.

Comment on this clonotype: One end of the junction fails to match germline, which may point to a read error. CDR3 nucleotides: TGTGCTAGCAGCTTTGGACTAGTGCCTGTGAATGAGCAGTTCTTC. Protein product: CASSFGLVPVNEQFF. V and J are TRBV7-7 and TRBJ2-1; 7 nucleotides match TRBD2. This CDR3 is 15 amino acids long. Germline values: CDR1 SSHAT, CDR2 FNYEAQ (reference sequence).

The chain links TRBV19 to TRBJ2-3; D remains unclear. The CDR3 covers 15 residues. V was shortened by 3 bases and J by 3 bases, with 13 bases between the two germline ends. CDR1 LNHDA and CDR2 SQIVND come from the germline V gene (reference sequence). CDR3 DNA sequence: TGTGCCAGTAGTATCACGGGTATTGGGACAGATACGCAGTATTTT. Translating gives CASSITGIGTDTQYF.

The sample holds a few counts of this clonotype. V gene TRBV7-2 combines with J gene TRBJ1-1, with 9 bases fitting TRBD1. This CDR3 is built from 17 residues. Germline V gene lookup returns CDR1 SGHTA and CDR2 FQGNSA. J lost 3 bases, V lost 4 bases, and 12 bases had no gene match. The CDR3 DNA reads as TGTGCCAGCAGCTACAAGGATCGGACAGGGGAAGACACTGAAGCTTTCTTT. It specifies CASSYKDRTGEDTEAFF.